These 4 T cell receptor beta chains came from one sample sequenced in a study of shared clonotypes between healthy human individuals. The repertoire was sequenced with immunoSEQ multiplex PCR; TCRdb's copy has only in-frame clones and lacks some. The sample yields approximately 1,000,000 clones, about four fifths seen once. The material sequenced was memory CD4+ T cells from PBMCs. Documented subset: CD45RA-negative fraction. Source of these receptors: a man between 18 and 35 years old in good health. Some clones in this sample may be carry-over from other donors' samples.

The J gene is TRBJ2-6, the V gene TRBV27; tentative D call: TRBD2 (6 bases). The CDR3 runs 14 residues. V lost 4 bases and J 12 bases, leaving 16 bases between the germline ends. Looked up from germline, CDR1 is MNHEY and CDR2 is SMNVEV (reference sequence). This CDR3 is CASSWAAAGAVLTF. The CDR3 nucleotides are TGTGCCAGCAGTTGGGCGGCAGCGGGCGCCGTCCTGACTTTC.

This clone has a handful of counts. CDR3: CASSIRGAGANVLTF. The CDR3 DNA follows: TGTGCCAGCAGCATTAGGGGTGCTGGGGCCAACGTCCTGACTTTC. The chain recombines TRBV25-1 with TRBJ2-6; a weak D match, TRBD1 (5 bases). V lost 6 bases and J 2 bases, leaving 11 bases between the germline ends. The CDR3 runs 15 residues. Looked up from germline, CDR1 is MGHDK and CDR2 is SYGVNS.

This clone occurred a few times. The chain uses TRBV6-5 and TRBJ1-3, with D hard to call. CDR3 length: 14 residues. Germline V lookup: CDR1 MNHEY, CDR2 SVGAGI. Trimming stripped 2 bases from V and 1 base from J, with 6 bases between. Here the CDR3 DNA reads TGTGCCAGCAGTTACCCCGGGTCTGGAAACACCATATATTTT. Its protein is CASSYPGSGNTIYF.

The chain couples TRBV15 to TRBJ1-3, with D possibly being TRBD1 (5 bases). Looked up from germline, CDR1 is LNHNV and CDR2 is YYDKDF (reference sequence). The CDR3 sequence is 14 residues long. Trimming removed 1 base at V and 1 base at J, with 5 bases between. The CDR3 DNA reads TGTGCCACCAGCAGAGGGACATCTGGAAACACCATATATTTT. Translation: CATSRGTSGNTIYF.